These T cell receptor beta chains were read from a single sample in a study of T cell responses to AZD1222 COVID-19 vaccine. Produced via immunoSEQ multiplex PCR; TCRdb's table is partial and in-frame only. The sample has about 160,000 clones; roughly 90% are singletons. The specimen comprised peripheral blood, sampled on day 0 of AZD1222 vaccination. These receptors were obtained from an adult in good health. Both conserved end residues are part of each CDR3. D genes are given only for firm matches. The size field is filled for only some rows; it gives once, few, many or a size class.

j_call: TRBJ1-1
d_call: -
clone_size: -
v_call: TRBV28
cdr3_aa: CASSSGAFESEAFF
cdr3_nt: TGTGCCAGCAGTTCAGGGGCCTTTGAATCTGAAGCTTTCTTT

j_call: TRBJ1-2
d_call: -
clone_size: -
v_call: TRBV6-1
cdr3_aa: CASSEGRGGGYTF
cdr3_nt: TGTGCCAGCAGTGAAGGCAGGGGTGGCGGCTACACCTTC

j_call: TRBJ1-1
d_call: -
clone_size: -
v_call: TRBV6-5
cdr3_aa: CASRTHGARSTEAFF
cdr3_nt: TGTGCCAGCAGGACCCATGGGGCCCGGTCCACTGAAGCTTTCTTT

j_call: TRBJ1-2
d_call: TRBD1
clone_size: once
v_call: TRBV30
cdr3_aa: CACDREGIGGYGYTF
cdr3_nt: TGTGCATGCGACAGGGAAGGGATTGGTGGCTATGGCTACACCTTC

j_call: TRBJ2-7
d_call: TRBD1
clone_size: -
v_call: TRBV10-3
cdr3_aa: CAISLGQYEQYF
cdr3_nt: TGTGCCATCAGCCTGGGACAGTACGAGCAGTACTTC

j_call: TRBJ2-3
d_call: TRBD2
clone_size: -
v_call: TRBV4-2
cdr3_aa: CASSQWRTSGTSTDTQYF
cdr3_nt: TGTGCCAGCAGCCAGTGGAGGACTAGCGGAACTAGCACAGATACGCAGTATTTT

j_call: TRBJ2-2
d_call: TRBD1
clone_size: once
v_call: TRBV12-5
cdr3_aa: CASGFQTLGQGGHTGELFF
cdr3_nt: TGTGCTAGTGGTTTCCAGACATTGGGACAGGGAGGCCACACCGGGGAGCTGTTTTTT

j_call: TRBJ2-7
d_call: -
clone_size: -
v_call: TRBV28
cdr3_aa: CASRDTSYEQYF
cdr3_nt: TGTGCCAGCCGGGACACCTCCTACGAGCAGTACTTC

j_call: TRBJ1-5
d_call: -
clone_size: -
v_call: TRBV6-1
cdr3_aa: CASSEGGLLGPQHF
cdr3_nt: TGTGCCAGCAGTGAAGGGGGACTACTAGGGCCCCAGCATTTT

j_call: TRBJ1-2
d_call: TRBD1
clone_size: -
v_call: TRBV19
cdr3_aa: CASSRQGINYGYTF
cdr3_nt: TGTGCCAGTAGTCGACAGGGAATCAACTATGGCTACACCTTC

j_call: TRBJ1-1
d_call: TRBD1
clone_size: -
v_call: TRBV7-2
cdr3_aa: CASSGTGSTEAFF
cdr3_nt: TGTGCCAGCAGTGGGACAGGGAGCACTGAAGCTTTCTTT

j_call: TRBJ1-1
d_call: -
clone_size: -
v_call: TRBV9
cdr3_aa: CASSVPPRGRENTEAFF
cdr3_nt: TGTGCCAGCAGCGTGCCTCCACGGGGGAGGGAGAACACTGAAGCTTTCTTT

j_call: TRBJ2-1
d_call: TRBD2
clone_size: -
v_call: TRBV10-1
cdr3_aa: CASSEYTTSGGPTEQFF
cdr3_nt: TGCGCCAGCAGTGAGTACACCACTAGCGGGGGGCCGACTGAGCAGTTCTTC

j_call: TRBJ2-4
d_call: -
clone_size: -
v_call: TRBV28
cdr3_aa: CASSPSGPRGNIQYF
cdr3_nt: TGTGCCAGCAGTCCCTCCGGGCCCCGGGGGAACATTCAGTACTTC

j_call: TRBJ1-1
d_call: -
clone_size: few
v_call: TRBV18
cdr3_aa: CASSLSRSGTNTEAFF
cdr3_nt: TGTGCCAGCTCACTTTCTCGGTCAGGGACGAACACTGAAGCTTTCTTT

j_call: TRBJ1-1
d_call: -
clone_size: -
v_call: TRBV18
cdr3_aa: CASSLTAWRTEAFF
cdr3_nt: TGTGCCAGCTCACTTACAGCATGGAGAACTGAAGCTTTCTTT

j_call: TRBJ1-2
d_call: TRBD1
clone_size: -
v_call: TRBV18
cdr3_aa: CASSPSGTAIGYTF
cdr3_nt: TGTGCCAGCTCACCATCCGGGACAGCAATCGGCTACACCTTC

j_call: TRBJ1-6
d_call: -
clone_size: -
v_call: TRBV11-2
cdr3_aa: CASSSNNSPLHF
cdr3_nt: TGTGCCAGCAGCTCTAATAATTCACCCCTCCACTTT

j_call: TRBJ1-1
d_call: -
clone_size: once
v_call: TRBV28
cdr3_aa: CASSLERAGTTEAFF
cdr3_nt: TGTGCCAGCAGTTTAGAAAGGGCAGGGACCACTGAAGCTTTCTTT

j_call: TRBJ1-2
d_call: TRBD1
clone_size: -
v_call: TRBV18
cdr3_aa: CASSPDRGYGYTF
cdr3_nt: TGTGCCAGCTCACCGGACAGGGGATATGGCTACACCTTC

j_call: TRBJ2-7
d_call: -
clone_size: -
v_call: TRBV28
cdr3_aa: CASSLAWAPFPYEQYF
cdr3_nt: TGTGCCAGCAGCCTTGCCTGGGCACCCTTTCCCTACGAGCAGTACTTC

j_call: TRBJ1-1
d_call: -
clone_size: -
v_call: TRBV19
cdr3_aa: CASNLAMNTEAFF
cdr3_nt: TGTGCCAGTAACTTGGCGATGAACACTGAAGCTTTCTTT

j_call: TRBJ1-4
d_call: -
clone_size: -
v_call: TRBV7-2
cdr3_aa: CASSLYGGIDRNEKLFF
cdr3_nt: TGTGCCAGCAGCTTATATGGCGGGATCGACCGCAATGAAAAACTGTTTTTT

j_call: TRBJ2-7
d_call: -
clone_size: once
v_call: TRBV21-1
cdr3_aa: CASNPGTGGSYEQYF
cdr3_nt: TGTGCCAGCAACCCTGGGACAGGGGGCTCATACGAGCAGTACTTC

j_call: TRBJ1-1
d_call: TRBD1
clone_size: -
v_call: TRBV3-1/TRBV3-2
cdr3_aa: CASSQAWDRIVTEAFF
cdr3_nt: TGTGCCAGCAGCCAAGCCTGGGACAGAATCGTCACTGAAGCTTTCTTT

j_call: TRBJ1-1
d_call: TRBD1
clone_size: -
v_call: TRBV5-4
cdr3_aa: CASSFTTGENTEAFF
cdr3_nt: TGTGCCAGCAGCTTCACGACAGGGGAGAACACTGAAGCTTTCTTT

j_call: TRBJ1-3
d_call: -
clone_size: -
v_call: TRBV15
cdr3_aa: CATSNRDGAANTIYF
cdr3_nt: TGTGCCACCAGCAACCGGGACGGGGCCGCAAACACCATATATTTT

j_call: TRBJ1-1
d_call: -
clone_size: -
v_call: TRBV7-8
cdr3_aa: CASSLGLRGRTTEAFF
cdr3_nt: TGTGCCAGCAGCTTAGGGCTCAGGGGAAGGACCACTGAAGCTTTCTTT

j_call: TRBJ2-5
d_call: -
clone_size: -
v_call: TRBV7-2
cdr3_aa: CASSLAAWETQYF
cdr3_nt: TGTGCCAGCAGCTTAGCGGCGTGGGAGACCCAGTACTTC

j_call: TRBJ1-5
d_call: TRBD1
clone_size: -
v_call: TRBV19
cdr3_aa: CASSSRDRYSNQPQHF
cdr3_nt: TGTGCCAGTAGTTCCCGGGACAGATATAGCAATCAGCCCCAGCATTTT

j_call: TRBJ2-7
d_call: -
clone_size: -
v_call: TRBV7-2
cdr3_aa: CASSRLGPPYEQYF
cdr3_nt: TGTGCCAGCAGCCGCCTGGGTCCCCCCTACGAGCAGTACTTC

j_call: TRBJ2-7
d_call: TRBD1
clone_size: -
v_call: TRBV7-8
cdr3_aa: CASSSWTGLLSYEQYF
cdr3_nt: TGTGCCAGCAGCTCGTGGACAGGCCTACTCTCCTACGAGCAGTACTTC

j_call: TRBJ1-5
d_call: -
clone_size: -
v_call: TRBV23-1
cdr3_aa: CASSQWTGEIYSNQPQHF
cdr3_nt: TGCGCCAGCAGTCAATGGACGGGAGAGATTTATAGCAATCAGCCCCAGCATTTT